This TCR beta chain was captured in a study of T cell responses to AZD1222 COVID-19 vaccine. Measured with immunoSEQ multiplex PCR; TCRdb has only the in-frame clones, and not every one. Of roughly 66,000 clones listed, more than 70% were seen once; the top ten hold roughly 5%. V dropped 7 bases and J dropped 3; count of bases not matched to a gene: 9. The CDR3 is made up of 15 amino acids. CDR1 and CDR2 from the germline V gene are MNHEY and SMNVEV (reference sequence). The receptor was derived from an adult who received the MenACWY meningococcal vaccine as a control. The sequences come from peripheral blood, collected 28 days after the second dose of the MenACWY control vaccine. V is TRBV27 and J is TRBJ1-2; 9 positions match TRBD1. The CDR3 is CASTSTGGVDYGYTF. CDR3 coding DNA: TGTGCCAGCACCTCGACAGGGGGGGTGGACTATGGCTACACCTTC.